This TCR beta chain appears in the sequencing data of a study of cytomegalovirus exposure and HLA in healthy donors. Study-wide context: T cells numbering around 180 million yielded approximately 120 million unique TCR beta sequences in an earlier analysis. Study-level results: The study flagged some 170 TCR beta chains as cytomegalovirus-associated. Later, an analysis showed that TCR beta chains associated with HLA were more clonally expanded than others that were equally common.

This clone was seen only once. Its antigen is as yet unknown. The PCR employed 60 Vbeta primers together with 13 Jbeta primers. Sequenced by immunoSEQ multiplex PCR; TCRdb stores in-frame clones only, minus some. The table has more than 150,000 clones, about 86% seen once. The germline CDR1 and CDR2 sequences are LNHDA and SQIVND (reference sequence). The CDR3 contains 14 residues. Deletions cut 5 bases from V and 8 bases from J, with 18 bases between. This receptor was identified in a woman in her 30s in good health and CMV-seronegative. The chain couples TRBV19 to TRBJ1-2, with D perhaps matching TRBD1 (6 bases). Sequencing was carried out using PBMCs. CDR3 residues: CASSSRRQVGGYTF. The CDR3 nucleotides are TGTGCCAGTAGTTCCCGCCGACAGGTCGGGGGCTACACCTTC.